This T cell receptor (beta chain) originates from a study of T-cell memory formation after mild COVID-19. TCRdb used MiXCR to reprocess the 5' RACE reads, holding one entry per CDR3 protein. The table records 450,000 to 700,000 distinct CDR3 sequences, under 20% of them present only once. This clonotype was seen a single time. The source of this sequence is an adult woman who had mild COVID-19 (a few samples of this study predate the infection). Cell type and time point are not known. Source material: PBMCs or a T cell subset sorted from them (not recorded which).

As DNA, the CDR3 is TGTGCCAGCAGCTTGAATCAGGCAGACACCATATATTTT. This translates into CASSLNQADTIYF. This chain links TRBV5-4 with TRBJ1-3; D is unclear. Germline assignment: CDR1 SGHNT and CDR2 YYREEE (reference sequence). V lost 1 base and J 8 bases, leaving 10 bases between the germline ends. This CDR3 is 13 amino acids long.